The present TCR beta chain was sequenced within a study of T cells in Graves' hyperthyroidism and ophthalmopathy. There are 17 residues in the CDR3. With 4 bases removed from V and 3 bases from J, the gap between germline ends came to 21 bases. Germline V gene data show CDR1 as MDHEN and CDR2 as SYDVKM. This clonotype has a count of ten or more. There were TCR beta CDR3 regions amplified from RNA transcripts. The study used the HTBI primer set for a first-round RT-PCR of the TCR CDR3. TCRdb analysed the multiplex PCR reads with MiXCR anew, one entry per CDR3 protein. The repertoire holds under 250,000 distinct CDR3 sequences, with around 25% as singletons. Duration under 3 months, a NOSPECS grade of at least 4, and a Clinical Activity Score of at least 3 characterized the ophthalmopathy patients.

The sample taken for sequencing was blood. The origin of this receptor is a woman aged 40 to 50 with Graves' ophthalmopathy. The chain employs TRBV28 and TRBJ1-2, with a weak D call TRBD1 (6 bases). CDR3 in DNA: TGTGCCAGCAGTTCCCGGGGGCCACCCAGCCCTGACTATGGCTACACCTTC. Translation: CASSSRGPPSPDYGYTF.